The source of this TCR beta chain is a study of cytotoxic CD8 clonotypes in ibrutinib-treated CLL. Study context: Response was recorded as partial in some 24 patients and complete in 2; at median about 64 months, 14 remained remitted and around twelve had progressed. Response samples were taken after a median around eleven months of treatment, range 6 to 36. A mean of about 240,000 productive templates and approximately 90,000 productive rearrangements was obtained per sample. The study, taken as a whole, reports: In comparison with age-matched healthy donors, baseline clonality was higher and tracked circulating CD8+ T-cell counts.

Profiling relied on immunoSEQ multiplex PCR, and the TCRdb table lists in-frame clones only, not all of them. The sample has approximately 130,000 clones, roughly 84% seen once. In this sample, this clone turned up a few times. The antigen remains undetermined. This CDR3 spans 13 amino acids. Germline-derived CDR1 and CDR2 are SGHTA and FQGNSA. Between the trimmed V and J ends, which lost 1 base and 3 bases, there was a span of 6 bases. The chain links TRBV7-2 to TRBJ1-2; D is uncertain. The receptor's source is a human donor with chronic lymphocytic leukemia. Sample: PBMCs, taken after 24 months of ibrutinib treatment. CDR3 DNA: TGTGCCAGCAGCTTAGTTGGTGACTATGGCTACACCTTC. Encoded protein: CASSLVGDYGYTF.